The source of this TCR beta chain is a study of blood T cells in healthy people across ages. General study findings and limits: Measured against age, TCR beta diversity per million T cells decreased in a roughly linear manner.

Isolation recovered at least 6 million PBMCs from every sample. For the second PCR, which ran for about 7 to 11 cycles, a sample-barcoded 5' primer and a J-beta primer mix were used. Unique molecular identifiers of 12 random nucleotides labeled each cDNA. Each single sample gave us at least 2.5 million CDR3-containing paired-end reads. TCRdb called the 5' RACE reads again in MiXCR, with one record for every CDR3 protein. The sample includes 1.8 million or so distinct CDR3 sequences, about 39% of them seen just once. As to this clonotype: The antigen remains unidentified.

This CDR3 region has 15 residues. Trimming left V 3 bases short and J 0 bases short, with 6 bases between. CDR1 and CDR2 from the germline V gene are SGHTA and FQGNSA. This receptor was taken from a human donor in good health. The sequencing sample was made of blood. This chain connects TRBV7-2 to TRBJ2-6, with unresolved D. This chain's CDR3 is CASSLIISGANVLTF. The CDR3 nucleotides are TGTGCCAGCAGCTTGATTATCTCTGGGGCCAACGTCCTGACTTTC.